This is a list of T cell receptor beta chains from one sample in a study of shared clonotypes between healthy human individuals. Generated by immunoSEQ multiplex PCR, the TCRdb table keeps only in-frame clones and is missing some. The sample yields 950,000 to 1,100,000 clones, roughly 75% seen once. What was sequenced was memory CD4+ T cells sorted from blood. The receptors stem from a man aged 18 to 29 in good health. CDR3s include the opening cysteine and the closing phenylalanine or tryptophan. Fields, in order: clone size, V gene, J gene, D gene, CDR3 protein, CDR3 DNA. A D gene is named only where the DNA matches it firmly. The listing skips clone size in some rows; elsewhere it reads once, few, many or a size class.

NA	TRBV7-2	TRBJ2-2	TRBD2	CASSPRLAGGNTGELFF	TGTGCTAGCAGCCCCCGACTAGCGGGAGGTAACACCGGGGAGCTGTTTTTT
NA	TRBV21-1	TRBJ2-5	NA	CASSKIGLGRRKETQYF	TGTGCCAGCAGCAAAATCGGTTTGGGACGGAGAAAAGAGACCCAGTACTTC
NA	TRBV30	TRBJ2-2	NA	CAWSKAGHTGELFF	TGTGCCTGGAGTAAGGCAGGACACACCGGGGAGCTGTTTTTT
NA	TRBV4-3	TRBJ1-4	NA	CASSQDLEGVSEKLFF	TGCGCCAGCAGCCAAGATCTTGAGGGGGTTAGCGAAAAACTGTTTTTT
NA	TRBV27	TRBJ2-7	NA	CASSHKPANSYEQYF	TGTGCCAGCAGTCACAAACCAGCGAATTCCTACGAGCAGTACTTC
few	TRBV19	TRBJ2-3	NA	CASSSQLGDTQYF	TGTGCCAGTAGCTCACAACTAGGGGATACGCAGTATTTT
NA	TRBV13	TRBJ2-7	NA	CASSSEQVLREQYF	TGTGCCAGCAGCTCGGAACAGGTATTGAGGGAGCAGTACTTC
NA	TRBV4-3	TRBJ2-1	NA	CASSQDLGRNEQFF	TGCGCCAGCAGCCAAGACCTAGGACGGAATGAGCAGTTCTTC
NA	TRBV15	TRBJ2-5	NA	CATSRDLGGVGKTQYF	TGTGCCACCAGCAGAGATCTAGGGGGGGTAGGAAAGACCCAGTACTTC
NA	TRBV5-4	TRBJ1-2	TRBD1	CASSQGQGLYGYTF	TGTGCCAGCAGCCAAGGACAGGGCCTCTATGGCTACACCTTC
many	TRBV28	TRBJ1-5	NA	CASSLDRGNQPQHF	TGTGCCAGCAGTCTGGATCGCGGTAATCAGCCCCAGCATTTT
NA	TRBV6-1	TRBJ1-2	TRBD1	CASSVEGAGGYTF	TGTGCCAGCAGTGTGGAGGGGGCTGGGGGCTACACCTTC
NA	TRBV29-1	TRBJ2-1	NA	CSVWRPLGEQFF	TGCAGCGTTTGGAGGCCGTTAGGGGAGCAGTTCTTC
NA	TRBV18	TRBJ2-5	NA	CASSPGWGGAETQYF	TGTGCCAGCTCACCCGGATGGGGGGGCGCAGAGACCCAGTACTTC
NA	TRBV6-1	TRBJ2-7	TRBD1	CASDRGPVEQYF	TGTGCCAGCGACAGGGGCCCCGTCGAGCAGTACTTC
NA	TRBV7-9	TRBJ2-1	TRBD2	CASSPGLAGYNEQFF	TGTGCCAGCAGCCCCGGACTAGCGGGGTACAATGAGCAGTTCTTC
NA	TRBV5-3	TRBJ1-2	NA	CANPSPVRYGYTF	TGTGCCAACCCCAGTCCCGTGCGCTATGGCTACACCTTC
few	TRBV25-1	TRBJ1-1	TRBD1	CASSEITGVTEAFF	TGTGCCAGCAGTGAAATAACAGGGGTCACTGAAGCTTTCTTT
NA	TRBV30	TRBJ2-7	NA	CAWSSPGGGLYEQYF	TGTGCCTGGAGTTCTCCCGGTGGGGGTCTTTACGAGCAGTACTTC
NA	TRBV28	TRBJ2-5	NA	CASSLSQETQYF	TGTGCCAGCAGTTTAAGTCAAGAGACCCAGTACTTC
NA	TRBV9	TRBJ2-3	NA	CASSPRGAGDTQYF	TGTGCCAGCAGCCCCAGGGGCGCGGGAGATACGCAGTATTTT
NA	TRBV6-1	TRBJ2-7	NA	CASGGTGPYEQYF	TGTGCCAGCGGCGGGACGGGTCCCTACGAGCAGTACTTC
NA	TRBV9	TRBJ2-7	NA	CASSPTQGIYEQYF	TGTGCCAGCAGCCCGACACAGGGAATCTACGAGCAGTACTTC
NA	TRBV5-1	TRBJ1-4	NA	CASRGDRSIGKLFF	TGCGCCAGCAGGGGGGACCGCAGTATTGGAAAACTGTTTTTT
NA	TRBV4-3	TRBJ2-1	NA	CASSQDKGLGQFF	TGCGCCAGCAGCCAAGATAAAGGGCTCGGGCAGTTCTTC
few	TRBV7-2	TRBJ2-5	TRBD2	CASSLAGGPETQYF	TGTGCCAGCAGCTTGGCGGGGGGGCCGGAGACCCAGTACTTC
NA	TRBV6-5	TRBJ2-5	TRBD2	CAIGASGSATETQYF	TGTGCTATAGGGGCTAGCGGGAGTGCGACGGAGACCCAGTACTTC
NA	TRBV14	TRBJ2-7	NA	CASSPSFTGTILEQYF	TGTGCCAGCAGCCCCAGTTTCACCGGGACAATACTCGAGCAGTACTTC
NA	TRBV5-6	TRBJ2-7	NA	CASSLASYEQYF	TGTGCCAGCAGCTTGGCGTCCTACGAGCAGTACTTC
NA	TRBV7-8	TRBJ1-6	TRBD1	CASSSWDRGSPLHF	TGTGCCAGCAGCTCATGGGACAGGGGTTCACCCCTCCACTTT
NA	TRBV6-1	TRBJ1-5	NA	CASSVGHYSNQPQHF	TGTGCCAGCAGTGTAGGACACTATAGCAATCAGCCCCAGCATTTT
once	TRBV30	TRBJ1-2	TRBD1	CAWSVSDRAYGYTF	TGTGCCTGGAGTGTATCGGACAGGGCCTATGGCTACACCTTC
NA	TRBV10-1	TRBJ1-1	NA	CASSLDRNTEAFF	TGCGCCAGCAGCCTGGACAGGAACACTGAAGCTTTCTTT
few	TRBV5-1	TRBJ2-4	NA	CASTPGGEVDIQYF	TGCGCCAGCACCCCAGGAGGGGAGGTGGACATTCAGTACTTC
NA	TRBV10-3	TRBJ2-7	NA	CAISSGTGVIEQYF	TGTGCCATCAGTTCCGGGACGGGGGTGATAGAGCAGTACTTC
NA	TRBV6-5	TRBJ2-2	NA	CASSFDSGSTGELFF	TGTGCCAGCAGTTTTGATAGTGGTTCGACCGGGGAGCTGTTTTTT
NA	TRBV28	TRBJ2-5	TRBD1	CASSYRQGRETQYF	TGTGCCAGCAGTTACAGACAGGGGCGAGAGACCCAGTACTTC
NA	TRBV5-4	TRBJ2-2	TRBD1	CASSDRGDTGELFF	TGTGCCAGTTCCGACAGGGGAGACACCGGGGAGCTGTTTTTT
NA	TRBV5-1	TRBJ2-1	NA	CASSLISKPNEQFF	TGCGCCAGCAGCTTGATTTCCAAGCCGAATGAGCAGTTCTTC
once	TRBV6-4	TRBJ2-3	NA	CASRAGQQEADTQYF	TGTGCCAGCAGAGCCGGGCAACAGGAGGCAGATACGCAGTATTTT
once	TRBV11-2	TRBJ2-3	NA	CASSFRSGTQGDTQYF	TGTGCCAGCAGCTTTCGAAGCGGGACCCAGGGGGATACGCAGTATTTT
NA	TRBV19	TRBJ1-3	NA	CASSIGTGNTIYF	TGTGCCAGTAGTATCGGGACTGGAAACACCATATATTTT
NA	TRBV2	TRBJ1-1	NA	CASTLKAGTTEAFF	TGTGCCAGCACTCTTAAGGCAGGGACCACTGAAGCTTTCTTT
NA	TRBV15	TRBJ1-2	NA	CATSRDRVLTRRPGAYGYTF	TGTGCCACCAGCAGAGACAGGGTGCTCACACGACGGCCTGGGGCGTATGGCTACACCTTC
few	TRBV5-6	TRBJ2-1	TRBD1	CASSGPGTGVYNEQFF	TGTGCCAGCAGCGGACCCGGGACAGGGGTCTACAATGAGCAGTTCTTC
NA	TRBV2	TRBJ2-7	NA	CASRAGLLSSYEQYF	TGTGCCAGCAGGGCCGGACTATTAAGCTCCTACGAGCAGTACTTC
NA	TRBV5-6	TRBJ2-7	NA	CASSLRGWTTSSYEQYF	TGTGCCAGCAGCTTGCGGGGGTGGACGACCAGCTCCTACGAGCAGTACTTC
NA	TRBV5-4	TRBJ1-2	NA	CASSSATDGDSYGYTF	TGTGCCAGCAGCTCGGCGACCGATGGGGATAGCTATGGCTACACCTTC
NA	TRBV28	TRBJ1-4	NA	CASSSPGVGRGGEKLFF	TGTGCCAGCAGCTCCCCCGGAGTAGGTCGGGGTGGTGAAAAACTGTTTTTT
few	TRBV7-8	TRBJ2-7	NA	CASSLSGVVGGNSGEQYF	TGTGCCAGCAGCTTGTCTGGGGTCGTTGGGGGAAACAGTGGCGAGCAGTACTTC
once	TRBV5-5	TRBJ2-6	NA	CASSLTASGANVLTF	TGTGCCAGCAGCTTGACAGCGTCTGGGGCCAACGTCCTGACTTTC
NA	TRBV7-2	TRBJ2-2	TRBD1	CASSLRQGEAGELFF	TGTGCCAGCAGCCTCCGACAGGGAGAAGCCGGGGAGCTGTTTTTT
NA	TRBV5-1	TRBJ2-6	NA	CASSNDRYGANVLTF	TGCGCCAGCAGCAACGACAGGTATGGGGCCAACGTCCTGACTTTC
NA	TRBV15	TRBJ2-1	TRBD2	CATSSSLRGAGGPDEQFF	TGTGCCACCAGCAGCTCCCTGAGGGGAGCGGGAGGGCCTGATGAGCAGTTCTTC
NA	TRBV15	TRBJ2-4	NA	CATSSLGQYKNIQYF	TGTGCCACCAGCAGTCTTGGACAGTACAAAAACATTCAGTACTTC
NA	TRBV30	TRBJ1-5	NA	CAWSPWGYSNQPQHF	TGTGCCTGGAGTCCCTGGGGATATAGCAATCAGCCCCAGCATTTT